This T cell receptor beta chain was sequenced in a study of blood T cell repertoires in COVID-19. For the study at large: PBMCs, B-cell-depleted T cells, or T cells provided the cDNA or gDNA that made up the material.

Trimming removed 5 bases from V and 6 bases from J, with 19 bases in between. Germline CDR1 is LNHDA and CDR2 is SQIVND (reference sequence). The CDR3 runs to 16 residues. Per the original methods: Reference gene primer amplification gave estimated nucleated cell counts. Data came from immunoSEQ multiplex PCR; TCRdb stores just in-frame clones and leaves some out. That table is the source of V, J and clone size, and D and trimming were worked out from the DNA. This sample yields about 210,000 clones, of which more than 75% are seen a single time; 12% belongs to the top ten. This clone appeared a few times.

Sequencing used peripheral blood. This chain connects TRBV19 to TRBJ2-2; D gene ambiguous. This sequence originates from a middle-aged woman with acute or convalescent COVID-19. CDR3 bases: TGTGCCAGTAGTCTCCTCGGCTCCGCCCAGGCCGGGGAGCTGTTTTTT. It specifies CASSLLGSAQAGELFF.